The rows below give T cell receptor beta chains drawn from one sample of a study of T cell responses to AZD1222 COVID-19 vaccine. The table came from immunoSEQ multiplex PCR; TCRdb's copy has only in-frame clones and leaves some out. The table records roughly 140,000 clones, 88% of them present only once. This specimen consisted of peripheral blood, obtained on day 0 of AZD1222 vaccination. Receptors originate from an adult in good health. Each CDR3 is given with its conserved first and last residue. The order of the fields is CDR3 protein, CDR3 DNA, J gene, clone size, D gene, V gene. The D gene is left open where the match is weak. Rows give clone size only sometimes, using once, few, many, or a class for an expanded clone.

CDR3aa: CATRQEIAQYF
CDR3nt: TGTGCCACGCGCCAAGAAATAGCCCAGTACTTC
j_gene: TRBJ2-5
abundance: -
d_gene: -
v_gene: TRBV2

CDR3aa: CASSEDRAEVTATQYF
CDR3nt: TGTGCCAGCAGTGAAGACAGGGCGGAGGTAACGGCTACGCAGTATTTT
j_gene: TRBJ2-3
abundance: -
d_gene: -
v_gene: TRBV6-1

CDR3aa: CATREGQVVEAFF
CDR3nt: TGTGCCACCCGTGAGGGACAGGTAGTTGAAGCTTTCTTT
j_gene: TRBJ1-1
abundance: -
d_gene: TRBD1
v_gene: TRBV10-3

CDR3aa: CASSATGLTSYEQYF
CDR3nt: TGCGCCAGCAGTGCGACCGGGTTGACCTCCTACGAGCAGTACTTC
j_gene: TRBJ2-7
abundance: -
d_gene: -
v_gene: TRBV10-2

CDR3aa: CASRKTSGFNTDTQYF
CDR3nt: TGTGCCAGTAGGAAAACTAGCGGATTTAACACAGATACGCAGTATTTT
j_gene: TRBJ2-3
abundance: -
d_gene: TRBD2
v_gene: TRBV19

CDR3aa: CASSQGQGGNTEAFF
CDR3nt: TGTGCCAGCTCACAGGGACAGGGGGGGAACACTGAAGCTTTCTTT
j_gene: TRBJ1-1
abundance: -
d_gene: TRBD1
v_gene: TRBV18

CDR3aa: CASSITSQETQYF
CDR3nt: TGTGCCAGTAGTATAACCAGCCAAGAGACCCAGTACTTC
j_gene: TRBJ2-5
abundance: -
d_gene: -
v_gene: TRBV19

CDR3aa: CASSLGDSRNQPQHF
CDR3nt: TGCGCCAGCAGCTTGGGGGACAGTCGAAATCAGCCCCAGCATTTT
j_gene: TRBJ1-5
abundance: -
d_gene: TRBD1
v_gene: TRBV5-1

CDR3aa: CASSLNQGWGEKLFF
CDR3nt: TGTGCCAGCAGCTTGAATCAGGGGTGGGGTGAAAAACTGTTTTTT
j_gene: TRBJ1-4
abundance: -
d_gene: -
v_gene: TRBV7-9

CDR3aa: CASSPQTGNYGYTF
CDR3nt: TGTGCCAGCAGCCCTCAGACAGGGAACTATGGCTACACCTTC
j_gene: TRBJ1-2
abundance: -
d_gene: TRBD1
v_gene: TRBV7-9

CDR3aa: CASSWNSGNTIYF
CDR3nt: TGTGCCAGCAGCTGGAACTCTGGAAACACCATATATTTT
j_gene: TRBJ1-3
abundance: -
d_gene: -
v_gene: TRBV7-2

CDR3aa: CASLSPGSEQYF
CDR3nt: TGTGCCAGCCTCTCCCCAGGGAGCGAGCAGTACTTC
j_gene: TRBJ2-7
abundance: -
d_gene: -
v_gene: TRBV5-4

CDR3aa: CASSAGQLTSPLHF
CDR3nt: TGTGCCAGCAGCGCGGGACAGCTCACTTCACCCCTCCACTTT
j_gene: TRBJ1-6
abundance: -
d_gene: TRBD1
v_gene: TRBV28

CDR3aa: CASSLRGQGNTEAFF
CDR3nt: TGCGCCAGCAGCTTGCGAGGACAGGGGAACACTGAAGCTTTCTTT
j_gene: TRBJ1-1
abundance: -
d_gene: TRBD1
v_gene: TRBV5-1

CDR3aa: CASSLTGSSYNSPLHF
CDR3nt: TGTGCCAGCAGCCTGACAGGGAGCTCCTATAATTCACCCCTCCACTTT
j_gene: TRBJ1-6
abundance: once
d_gene: TRBD1
v_gene: TRBV3-1/TRBV3-2

CDR3aa: CASSSGGQGGRYGYTF
CDR3nt: TGTGCCAGCAGCTCCGGTGGACAGGGTGGGCGATATGGCTACACCTTC
j_gene: TRBJ1-2
abundance: -
d_gene: TRBD1
v_gene: TRBV5-4

CDR3aa: CASRFVAGGLTDTQYF
CDR3nt: TGCGCCAGCAGATTCGTTGCGGGGGGGCTCACAGATACGCAGTATTTT
j_gene: TRBJ2-3
abundance: -
d_gene: TRBD2
v_gene: TRBV5-1

CDR3aa: CASSQALSGGPFNEQFF
CDR3nt: TGCGCCAGCAGCCAAGCTCTAAGCGGGGGGCCCTTCAATGAGCAGTTCTTC
j_gene: TRBJ2-1
abundance: once
d_gene: TRBD2
v_gene: TRBV4-1

CDR3aa: CASSITIQETQYF
CDR3nt: TGTGCCAGTAGTATTACTATACAAGAGACCCAGTACTTC
j_gene: TRBJ2-5
abundance: -
d_gene: -
v_gene: TRBV19

CDR3aa: CAWSQGQGSQPQHF
CDR3nt: TGTGCCTGGAGTCAGGGACAGGGGTCCCAGCCCCAGCATTTT
j_gene: TRBJ1-5
abundance: -
d_gene: TRBD1
v_gene: TRBV30